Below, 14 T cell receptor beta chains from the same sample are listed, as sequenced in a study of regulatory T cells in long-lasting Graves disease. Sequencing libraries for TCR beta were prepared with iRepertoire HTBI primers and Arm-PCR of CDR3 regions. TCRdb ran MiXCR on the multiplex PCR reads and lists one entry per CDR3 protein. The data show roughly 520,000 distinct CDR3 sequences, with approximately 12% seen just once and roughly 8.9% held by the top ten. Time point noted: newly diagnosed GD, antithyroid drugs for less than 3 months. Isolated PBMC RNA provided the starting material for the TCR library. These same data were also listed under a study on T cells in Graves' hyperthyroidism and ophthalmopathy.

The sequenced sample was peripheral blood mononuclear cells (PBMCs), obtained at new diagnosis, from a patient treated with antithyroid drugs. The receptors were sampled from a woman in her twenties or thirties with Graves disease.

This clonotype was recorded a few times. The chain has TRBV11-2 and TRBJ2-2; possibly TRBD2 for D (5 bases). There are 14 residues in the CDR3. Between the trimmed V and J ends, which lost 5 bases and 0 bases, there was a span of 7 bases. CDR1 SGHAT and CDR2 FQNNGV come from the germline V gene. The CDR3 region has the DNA TGTGCCAGCAGCGCGGGTGCGAACACCGGGGAGCTGTTTTTT. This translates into CASSAGANTGELFF. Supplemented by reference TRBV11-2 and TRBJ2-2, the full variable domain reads EAGVAQSPRYKIIEKRQSVAFWCNPISGHATLYWYQQILGQGPKLLIQFQNNGVVDDSQLPKDRFSAERLKGVDSTLKIQPAKLEDSAVYLCASSAGANTGELFFGEGSRLTVL.

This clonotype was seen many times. CDR3 nucleotides: TGCAGCGCTACCGGGACAGGAGCTGAAAAACTGTTTTTT. This codes for CSATGTGAEKLFF. The chain joins TRBV29-1 to TRBJ1-4; 8 positions match TRBD1. V lost 7 bases and J lost 7; bases outside the gene matches: 8. Germline V lookup: CDR1 SQVTM, CDR2 ANQGSEA. The CDR3 is 13 amino acids.

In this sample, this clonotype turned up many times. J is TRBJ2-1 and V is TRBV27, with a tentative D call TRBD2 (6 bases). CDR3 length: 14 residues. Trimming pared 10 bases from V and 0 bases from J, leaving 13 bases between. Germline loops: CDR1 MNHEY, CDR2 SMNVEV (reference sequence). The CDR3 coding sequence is TGTGCCACCGCGGAGGGGAGCTCCTACAATGAGCAGTTCTTC. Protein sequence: CATAEGSSYNEQFF.

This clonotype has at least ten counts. DNA for the CDR3: TGTGCCAGCAGCCCCCGGGCGTACTACAATGAGCAGTTCTTC. Its translation is CASSPRAYYNEQFF. This rearrangement joins TRBV12-3 or TRBV12-4 to TRBJ2-1; D uncertain. The CDR3 totals 14 residues. Trimming shortened V by 6 bases and J by 3 bases, and 12 bases separated the two germline ends.

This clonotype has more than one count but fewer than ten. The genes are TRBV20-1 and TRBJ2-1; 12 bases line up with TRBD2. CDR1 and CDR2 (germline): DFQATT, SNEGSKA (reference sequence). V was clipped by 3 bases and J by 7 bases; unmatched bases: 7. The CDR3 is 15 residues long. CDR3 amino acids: CSARASGRASNEQFF. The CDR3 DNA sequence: TGCAGTGCTAGGGCTAGCGGGAGGGCCTCGAATGAGCAGTTCTTC.

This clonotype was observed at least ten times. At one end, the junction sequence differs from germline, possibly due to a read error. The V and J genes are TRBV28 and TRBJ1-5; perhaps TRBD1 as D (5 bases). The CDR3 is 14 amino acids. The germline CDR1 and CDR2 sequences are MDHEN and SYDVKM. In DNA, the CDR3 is TGTGCCAGCAGAGCCGGGACGACCAATCGGCCCCAGCATTTT. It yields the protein CASRAGTTNRPQHF.

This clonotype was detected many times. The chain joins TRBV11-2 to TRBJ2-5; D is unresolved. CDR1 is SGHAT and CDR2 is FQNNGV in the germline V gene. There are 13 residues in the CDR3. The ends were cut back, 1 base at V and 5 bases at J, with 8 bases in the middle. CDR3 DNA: TGTGCCAGCAGCTTAGGGTTTCGGGAGACCCAGTACTTC. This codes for CASSLGFRETQYF.

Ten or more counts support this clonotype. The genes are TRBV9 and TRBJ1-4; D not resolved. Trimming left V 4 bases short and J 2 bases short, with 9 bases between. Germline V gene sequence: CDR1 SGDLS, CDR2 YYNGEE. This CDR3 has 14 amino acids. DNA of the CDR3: TGTGCCAGCAGCCCGACATATACTAATGAAAAACTGTTTTTT. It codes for CASSPTYTNEKLFF.

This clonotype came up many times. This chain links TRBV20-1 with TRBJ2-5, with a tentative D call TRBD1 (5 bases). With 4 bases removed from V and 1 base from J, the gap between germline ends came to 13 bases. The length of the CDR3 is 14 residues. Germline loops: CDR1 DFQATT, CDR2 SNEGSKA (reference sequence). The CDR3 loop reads CSATGKQIQETQYF. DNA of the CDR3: TGCAGTGCTACAGGGAAACAGATCCAAGAGACCCAGTACTTC.

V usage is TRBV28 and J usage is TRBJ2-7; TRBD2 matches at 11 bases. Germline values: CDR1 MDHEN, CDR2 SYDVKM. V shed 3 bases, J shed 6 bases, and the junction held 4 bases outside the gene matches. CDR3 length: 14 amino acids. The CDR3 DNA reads TGTGCCAGCAGTTTCACCGGGACTAGCGGCGAGCAGTACTTC. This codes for CASSFTGTSGEQYF. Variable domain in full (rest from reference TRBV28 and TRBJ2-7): DVKVTQSSRYLVKRTGEKVFLECVQDMDHENMFWYRQDPGLGLRLIYFSYDVKMKEKGDIPEGYSVSREKKERFSLILESASTNQTSMYLCASSFTGTSGEQYFGPGTRLTVT.

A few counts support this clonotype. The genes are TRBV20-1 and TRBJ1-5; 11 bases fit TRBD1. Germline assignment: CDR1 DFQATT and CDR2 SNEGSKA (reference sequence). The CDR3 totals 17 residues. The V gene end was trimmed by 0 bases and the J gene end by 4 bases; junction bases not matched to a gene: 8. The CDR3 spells CSARDRRTGGMNQPQHF. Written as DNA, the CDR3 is TGCAGTGCTAGAGATCGCCGGACAGGGGGCATGAATCAGCCCCAGCATTTT.

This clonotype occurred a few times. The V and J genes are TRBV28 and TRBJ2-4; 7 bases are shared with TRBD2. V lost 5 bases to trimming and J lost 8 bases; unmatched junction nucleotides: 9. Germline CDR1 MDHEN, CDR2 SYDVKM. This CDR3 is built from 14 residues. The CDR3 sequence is CASSTRLAGDIQYF. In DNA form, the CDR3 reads TGTGCCAGCAGTACGAGACTAGCAGGAGACATTCAGTACTTC. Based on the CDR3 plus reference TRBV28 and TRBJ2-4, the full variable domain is DVKVTQSSRYLVKRTGEKVFLECVQDMDHENMFWYRQDPGLGLRLIYFSYDVKMKEKGDIPEGYSVSREKKERFSLILESASTNQTSMYLCASSTRLAGDIQYFGAGTRLSVL.

The CDR3 loop reads CASRGDRYEQYF. Here the CDR3 DNA reads TGTGCCAGCAGGGGGGACAGATACGAGCAGTACTTC. The chain recombines TRBV2 with TRBJ2-7; 7 bases align to TRBD1. V lost 6 bases, J lost 4 bases, and 3 bases stayed unmatched. Germline lookup yields CDR1 SNHLY and CDR2 FYNNEI. The CDR3 totals 12 residues.

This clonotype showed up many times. The CDR3 sequence is CASSDYGYTF. DNA for the CDR3: TGTGCCAGCAGCGACTATGGCTACACCTTC. The chain employs TRBV28 and TRBJ1-2; no clear D. V lost 6 bases and J 3 bases, leaving 2 bases between the germline ends. Germline V gene sequence: CDR1 MDHEN, CDR2 SYDVKM. This CDR3 is 10 amino acids long.